This is a list of T cell receptor beta chains from one sample in a study of cytomegalovirus exposure and HLA in healthy donors. The protocol was immunoSEQ multiplex PCR, while the TCRdb copy is restricted to in-frame clones and leaves out a portion. The table has 200,000 to 250,000 clones, 60% to 80% seen once. The sequenced material came from PBMCs. All receptors come from a young woman in good health and CMV-seronegative. Both conserved end residues are part of each CDR3. The D gene is left open where the match is weak. Expanded clones get a size class; other rows say once, few or many, or leave the size out.

d_call: TRBD1
clone_size: -
v_call: TRBV29-1
j_call: TRBJ1-5
cdr3_aa: CSVATGGSNQPQHF
cdr3_nt: TGCAGCGTGGCGACAGGGGGAAGCAATCAGCCCCAGCATTTT

d_call: -
clone_size: -
v_call: TRBV12-5
j_call: TRBJ2-1
cdr3_aa: CASGGDTPNEQFF
cdr3_nt: TGTGCTAGTGGGGGGGACACCCCCAATGAGCAGTTCTTC

d_call: -
clone_size: -
v_call: TRBV5-4
j_call: TRBJ1-3
cdr3_aa: CASSLGSGTGNTIYF
cdr3_nt: TGTGCCAGCAGCTTGGGATCGGGTACTGGAAACACCATATATTTT

d_call: TRBD1
clone_size: -
v_call: TRBV6-5
j_call: TRBJ1-2
cdr3_aa: CASSYTDRGGGYTF
cdr3_nt: TGTGCCAGCAGTTACACCGACAGGGGGGGTGGCTACACCTTC

d_call: -
clone_size: -
v_call: TRBV5-1
j_call: TRBJ2-5
cdr3_aa: CASRLRIQETQYF
cdr3_nt: TGCGCCAGCAGGCTGAGGATACAAGAGACCCAGTACTTC

d_call: TRBD2
clone_size: -
v_call: TRBV7-9
j_call: TRBJ2-3
cdr3_aa: CASSPLSGAMTDTQYF
cdr3_nt: TGTGCCAGCAGTCCCCTTAGCGGGGCGATGACTGATACGCAGTATTTT

d_call: TRBD1
clone_size: -
v_call: TRBV7-9
j_call: TRBJ2-5
cdr3_aa: CASSLAEQGIQETQYF
cdr3_nt: TGTGCCAGCAGCTTAGCGGAACAGGGGATCCAAGAGACCCAGTACTTC

d_call: TRBD2
clone_size: once
v_call: TRBV6-5
j_call: TRBJ2-1
cdr3_aa: CASSAPGGNYNEQFF
cdr3_nt: TGTGCCAGCAGCGCCCCGGGGGGAAACTACAATGAGCAGTTCTTC

d_call: -
clone_size: few
v_call: TRBV19
j_call: TRBJ1-5
cdr3_aa: CASSFAGGNQPQHF
cdr3_nt: TGTGCCAGTAGTTTTGCAGGGGGCAATCAGCCCCAGCATTTT

d_call: -
clone_size: -
v_call: TRBV13
j_call: TRBJ1-3
cdr3_aa: CASSPRGRFSGNTIYF
cdr3_nt: TGTGCCAGCAGCCCCCGAGGGAGGTTTTCTGGAAACACCATATATTTT

d_call: -
clone_size: -
v_call: TRBV19
j_call: TRBJ2-3
cdr3_aa: CASSIFGISDTQYF
cdr3_nt: TGTGCCAGTAGTATTTTCGGGATTTCAGATACGCAGTATTTT

d_call: -
clone_size: -
v_call: TRBV18
j_call: TRBJ1-1
cdr3_aa: CASSPNQGLDTEAFF
cdr3_nt: TGTGCCAGCTCACCTAATCAGGGGCTAGACACTGAAGCTTTCTTT

d_call: -
clone_size: -
v_call: TRBV6-5
j_call: TRBJ2-7
cdr3_aa: CASSYSSGALHEQYF
cdr3_nt: TGTGCCAGCAGTTACTCGAGTGGGGCACTCCACGAGCAGTACTTC

d_call: -
clone_size: -
v_call: TRBV27
j_call: TRBJ1-1
cdr3_aa: CASMNRDSTEAFF
cdr3_nt: TGTGCCAGCATGAACAGGGATAGCACTGAAGCTTTCTTT

d_call: -
clone_size: -
v_call: TRBV19
j_call: TRBJ1-1
cdr3_aa: CASSIPTGMNTEAFF
cdr3_nt: TGTGCCAGTAGTATTCCAACGGGGATGAACACTGAAGCTTTCTTT

d_call: TRBD1
clone_size: -
v_call: TRBV27
j_call: TRBJ2-5
cdr3_aa: CASSPTGVGETQYF
cdr3_nt: TGTGCCAGCAGTCCGACAGGGGTTGGGGAGACCCAGTACTTC

d_call: -
clone_size: -
v_call: TRBV7-9
j_call: TRBJ2-1
cdr3_aa: CASSLGHQTYNEQFF
cdr3_nt: TGTGCCAGCAGCTTAGGCCATCAGACCTACAATGAGCAGTTCTTC

d_call: TRBD1
clone_size: -
v_call: TRBV6-5
j_call: TRBJ2-2
cdr3_aa: CASGTGSTGELFF
cdr3_nt: TGTGCCAGCGGGACAGGGAGCACCGGGGAGCTGTTTTTT

d_call: -
clone_size: -
v_call: TRBV7-6
j_call: TRBJ2-3
cdr3_aa: CASSPFPRRSYTDTQYF
cdr3_nt: TGTGCCAGCTCCCCTTTTCCCCGGCGGAGTTACACAGATACGCAGTATTTT

d_call: TRBD1
clone_size: -
v_call: TRBV7-8
j_call: TRBJ1-3
cdr3_aa: CASSPKTGGTGNTIYF
cdr3_nt: TGTGCCAGCAGCCCCAAGACAGGGGGCACTGGAAACACCATATATTTT

d_call: TRBD1
clone_size: once
v_call: TRBV5-1
j_call: TRBJ1-2
cdr3_aa: CASSYGTGGGYTF
cdr3_nt: TGCGCCAGCAGTTACGGGACAGGAGGAGGCTACACCTTC

d_call: -
clone_size: -
v_call: TRBV10-3
j_call: TRBJ1-5
cdr3_aa: CAISESTQNQPQHF
cdr3_nt: TGTGCCATCAGTGAGTCGACTCAAAATCAGCCCCAGCATTTT

d_call: -
clone_size: -
v_call: TRBV20-1
j_call: TRBJ1-3
cdr3_aa: CSANSIDTIYF
cdr3_nt: TGCAGTGCTAATTCAATAGACACCATATATTTT

d_call: TRBD1
clone_size: -
v_call: TRBV30
j_call: TRBJ1-2
cdr3_aa: CAWSVRQGAEYGYTF
cdr3_nt: TGTGCCTGGAGTGTACGACAGGGGGCTGAGTATGGCTACACCTTC

d_call: -
clone_size: -
v_call: TRBV12-5
j_call: TRBJ2-2
cdr3_aa: CASGPTGPGGELFF
cdr3_nt: TGTGCTAGTGGTCCAACAGGGCCCGGCGGGGAGCTGTTTTTT

d_call: -
clone_size: -
v_call: TRBV7-9
j_call: TRBJ2-7
cdr3_aa: CATSLAKGGAEPSYEQYF
cdr3_nt: TGTGCCACCAGCTTAGCTAAAGGCGGTGCGGAGCCCTCCTACGAGCAGTACTTC

d_call: TRBD2
clone_size: -
v_call: TRBV25-1
j_call: TRBJ2-2
cdr3_aa: CASSEPGTSWAGELFF
cdr3_nt: TGTGCCAGCAGTGAGCCCGGGACTAGCTGGGCCGGGGAGCTGTTTTTT

d_call: -
clone_size: -
v_call: TRBV19
j_call: TRBJ2-3
cdr3_aa: CASGESGGTDTQYF
cdr3_nt: TGTGCCAGCGGGGAGTCCGGGGGCACAGATACGCAGTATTTT

d_call: -
clone_size: -
v_call: TRBV5-3
j_call: TRBJ1-1
cdr3_aa: CARSSPRSEAFF
cdr3_nt: TGTGCCAGAAGCTCGCCCCGGTCTGAAGCTTTCTTT

d_call: TRBD1
clone_size: -
v_call: TRBV5-1
j_call: TRBJ2-1
cdr3_aa: CASGSGTGDYNEQFF
cdr3_nt: TGCGCCAGCGGCTCAGGGACAGGGGATTACAATGAGCAGTTCTTC

d_call: TRBD1
clone_size: -
v_call: TRBV6-6
j_call: TRBJ2-4
cdr3_aa: CASSPRGPSKNIQYF
cdr3_nt: TGTGCCAGCAGCCCGAGGGGGCCATCCAAAAACATTCAGTACTTC

d_call: TRBD2
clone_size: few
v_call: TRBV7-8
j_call: TRBJ2-2
cdr3_aa: CASSWERDAPNTGELFF
cdr3_nt: TGTGCCAGCAGCTGGGAGCGGGATGCCCCGAACACCGGGGAGCTGTTTTTT

d_call: TRBD1
clone_size: -
v_call: TRBV9
j_call: TRBJ1-2
cdr3_aa: CASTQGGGFNYGYTF
cdr3_nt: TGTGCCAGCACTCAAGGGGGCGGATTTAACTATGGCTACACCTTC

d_call: -
clone_size: -
v_call: TRBV6-1
j_call: TRBJ1-1
cdr3_aa: CASSLQVVGNTEAFF
cdr3_nt: TGTGCCAGCAGTTTACAGGTGGTGGGGAACACTGAAGCTTTCTTT

d_call: TRBD2
clone_size: -
v_call: TRBV7-8
j_call: TRBJ2-7
cdr3_aa: CASSPRTSGVRYEQYF
cdr3_nt: TGTGCCAGCAGCCCAAGGACTAGCGGGGTCAGGTACGAGCAGTACTTC

d_call: TRBD1
clone_size: -
v_call: TRBV5-6
j_call: TRBJ2-2
cdr3_aa: CASKQGDTGELFF
cdr3_nt: TGTGCCAGCAAACAGGGGGACACCGGGGAGCTGTTTTTT

d_call: -
clone_size: -
v_call: TRBV4-2
j_call: TRBJ2-3
cdr3_aa: CASSQEPSIDTQYF
cdr3_nt: TGTGCCAGCAGCCAAGAGCCAAGCATAGATACGCAGTATTTT

d_call: TRBD1
clone_size: few
v_call: TRBV5-4
j_call: TRBJ1-2
cdr3_aa: CASSPPLTGAVYGYTF
cdr3_nt: TGTGCCAGCAGCCCTCCATTGACAGGGGCGGTCTATGGCTACACCTTC

d_call: -
clone_size: -
v_call: TRBV9
j_call: TRBJ2-7
cdr3_aa: CASTNEAYEQYF
cdr3_nt: TGTGCCAGCACTAATGAAGCCTACGAGCAGTACTTC

d_call: -
clone_size: few
v_call: TRBV5-5
j_call: TRBJ1-2
cdr3_aa: CASSLGPNAFGGSNF
cdr3_nt: TGTGCCAGCAGCTTGGGGCCGAATGCATTTGGGGGCTCCAACTTC

d_call: -
clone_size: -
v_call: TRBV18
j_call: TRBJ1-5
cdr3_aa: CASSSGDNQPQHF
cdr3_nt: TGTGCCAGCTCATCGGGTGACAATCAGCCCCAGCATTTT

d_call: TRBD1
clone_size: -
v_call: TRBV2
j_call: TRBJ1-2
cdr3_aa: CASSPEQGALSYGYTF
cdr3_nt: TGTGCCAGCAGCCCAGAACAGGGGGCGCTTAGCTATGGCTACACCTTC